Listed below are T cell receptor beta chains from one sample, sequenced in a study of blood T cells in healthy people across ages. TCRdb used MiXCR to reprocess the 5' RACE reads, holding one entry per CDR3 protein. The data hold roughly 700,000 distinct CDR3 sequences, with about 32% observed a single time. The sample comprised blood. The receptor set was obtained from a woman aged 80 or older in good health. Both conserved end residues are part of each CDR3. The D gene is left open where the match is weak. For some rows the clone size is stated as once, few or many, or as a class when expanded; others skip it.

.,TRBD2,TRBJ2-1,TRBV10-3,CAISPGGGTQFF,TGTGCCATCAGTCCCGGGGGAGGGACCCAGTTCTTC
.,.,TRBJ1-2,TRBV15,CAASRDRLDYGYTF,TGTGCCGCCAGCAGAGATAGACTAGATTATGGCTACACCTTC
.,TRBD1,TRBJ1-5,TRBV7-8,CASSLGQGARQPQHF,TGTGCCAGCAGCTTGGGACAGGGGGCTAGACAGCCCCAGCATTTT
.,TRBD2,TRBJ2-1,TRBV20-1,CSAQTSVSPTEQFF,TGCAGTGCCCAGACTAGCGTGAGCCCCACTGAGCAGTTCTTC
.,.,TRBJ2-3,TRBV20-1,CSARLLAVPDTQYF,TGCAGTGCTAGATTATTGGCGGTCCCAGATACGCAGTATTTT
many,.,TRBJ2-7,TRBV7-9,CASSSMTRAPYEQYF,TGTGCCAGCAGCTCGATGACTCGCGCGCCCTACGAGCAGTACTTC
.,TRBD2,TRBJ2-5,TRBV7-2,CASSGQAGRGETQYF,TGTGCCAGCAGCGGCCAAGCGGGACGCGGAGAGACCCAGTACTTC
many,TRBD1,TRBJ2-7,TRBV10-3,CAISEGQGAGEQYF,TGTGCCATCAGTGAGGGGCAGGGGGCGGGCGAGCAGTACTTC
.,.,TRBJ2-1,TRBV4-3,CASSQVGEWGNEQFF,TGCGCCAGCAGCCAAGTCGGGGAATGGGGTAATGAGCAGTTCTTC
many,TRBD2,TRBJ2-1,TRBV7-2,CASSAGGGGLAGWGEQFF,TGTGCCAGCAGCGCCGGGGGGGGTGGACTAGCGGGTTGGGGCGAGCAGTTCTTC
many,TRBD2,TRBJ2-3,TRBV20-1,CSATYSGGVVTQYF,TGCAGTGCCACCTATAGCGGGGGGGTCGTTACGCAGTATTTT
many,.,TRBJ2-5,TRBV21-1,CASSKRVRGRMQETQYF,TGTGCCAGCAGCAAAAGGGTTAGGGGGCGAATGCAAGAGACCCAGTACTTC
many,TRBD2,TRBJ2-3,TRBV29-1,CSVDPPGGGFADTQYF,TGCAGCGTTGACCCACCGGGGGGGGGATTCGCAGATACGCAGTATTTT
once,TRBD1,TRBJ2-7,TRBV7-9,CASSFPGGNYEQYF,TGTGCCAGCAGCTTTCCAGGGGGCAACTACGAGCAGTACTTC
few,.,TRBJ1-5,TRBV6-2/TRBV6-3,CASSFTGIQPQHF,TGTGCCAGCAGTTTCACAGGGATTCAGCCCCAGCATTTT
many,.,TRBJ2-5,TRBV7-2,CASSFLHKQGSAQYF,TGTGCCAGCAGCTTCCTCCATAAGCAGGGGAGCGCCCAGTACTTC
.,TRBD2,TRBJ2-3,TRBV30,CAWSALAGLLDTRYF,TGTGCCTGGAGCGCCCTAGCGGGGCTCTTAGATACGCGGTATTTT
.,.,TRBJ2-3,TRBV5-1,CASSVTGYGSTDTQYF,TGCGCCAGCAGCGTTACAGGTTACGGGAGCACAGATACGCAGTATTTT
many,.,TRBJ1-1,TRBV7-3,CASSLEGGQNWVTEAFF,TGTGCCAGCAGCTTGGAGGGGGGACAAAATTGGGTCACTGAAGCTTTCTTT
many,TRBD2,TRBJ2-7,TRBV5-5,CASILAGGLNEQYF,TGTGCCAGCATCCTAGCGGGGGGGCTGAACGAGCAGTACTTC
.,.,TRBJ1-1,TRBV7-3,CASSLSDRTEAFF,TGTGCCAGCAGCTTAAGCGATCGCACTGAAGCTTTCTTT
.,TRBD2,TRBJ2-1,TRBV7-9,CASSLAGLAVSYNEQFF,TGTGCCAGCAGCTTAGCGGGACTAGCGGTATCCTACAATGAGCAGTTCTTC
.,.,TRBJ1-2,TRBV7-2,CASSPQKGSSVYGYTF,TGTGCCAGCAGCCCCCAAAAGGGCAGCTCCGTCTATGGCTACACCTTC
many,.,TRBJ2-7,TRBV3-1,CASSQGGGREQYF,TGTGCCAGCAGCCAAGGGGGTGGGCGCGAGCAGTACTTC
.,TRBD2,TRBJ2-5,TRBV30,CAWSPGGKTQYF,TGTGCCTGGAGTCCGGGGGGGAAGACCCAGTACTTC